Listed here is a single TCR beta chain. Antigen unknown. One junction end does not reproduce the germline sequence, and a read error may be involved. Total RNA and DNA came together from approximately 20-30 mg of bulk tissue without cell sorting. No patient had received treatment, and all had chronic HBV infection. Every single tumor sample held over 75% viable tumor cells. The data belong to a study of tumor-infiltrating lymphocytes in primary liver carcinoma. Constant-region priming of about 520 ng total RNA yielded TCR beta cDNA. ARM-PCR, slightly modified, supplied the TCR beta libraries through three nested multiplex PCR rounds. The two initial PCR rounds, roughly 9 cycles each, used TRBV1-TRBV30 forward and C-beta reverse primers. TCRdb itself ran the multiplex PCR reads through MiXCR, one entry per CDR3 protein. The table records more than 90,000 distinct CDR3 sequences, around 71% of them present only once.

General study results and limits: Top-250-clone fractions were significantly higher in tumors than in blood (p = 0.039). Tumor-adjacent and tumor-blood pairs showed less overlap than tumor region pairs.

CDR1 SGHTA and CDR2 FQGTGA come from the germline V gene. The CDR3 contains 19 residues. Sequencing was carried out using liver tumor tissue from sampling region 2. Sample subset: tumor region T2, inferior pole. J is TRBJ2-1 and V is TRBV7-3, with 14 nucleotides matching TRBD2. The sequence was collected from a woman in her sixties or seventies with primary liver carcinoma and hepatitis B virus infection. CDR3 amino acids: CASSLTPMGLAGVDNEQFF. In DNA, the CDR3 is TGTGCCAGCAGCCTAACCCCTATGGGACTAGCGGGAGTCGATAATGAGCAGTTCTTC.